These 23 T cell receptor beta chains came from one sample sequenced in a study of cytomegalovirus exposure and HLA in healthy donors. Primers for the PCR totalled 60 Vbeta and 13 Jbeta. Assay: immunoSEQ multiplex PCR; the TCRdb copy retains only in-frame clones and omits some. The data hold approximately 100,000 clones, with 84% observed a single time. The sequenced sample consisted of PBMCs. These receptors originate from a woman aged 18-29 years in good health and CMV-seronegative.

The J gene is TRBJ2-2, the V gene TRBV5-4, with D possibly TRBD2 on 5 matching bases. Germline CDR1 reads SGHNT; CDR2 reads YYREEE (reference sequence). The CDR3 extends over 14 amino acids. V gave up 2 bases and J gave up 1 base, with 6 bases separating them. CDR3 amino acids: CASSLGGNTGELFF. In DNA, the CDR3 is TGTGCCAGCAGCTTAGGAGGGAACACCGGGGAGCTGTTTTTT.

The chain employs TRBV18 and TRBJ1-1; tentatively, D is TRBD1 (6 bases). CDR1 is KGHSH and CDR2 is LQKENI in the germline V gene. CDR3 length equals 14 residues. The ends were cut back, 6 bases at V and 2 bases at J, with 13 bases in the middle. DNA for the CDR3: TGTGCCAGCTCCCTTCAGGGGATCAACACTGAAGCTTTCTTT. Amino acid sequence: CASSLQGINTEAFF.

This clone was seen a handful of times. This chain connects TRBV6-5 to TRBJ2-7; 7 positions agree with TRBD2. V shed 0 bases, J shed 3 bases, and the junction held 2 bases outside the gene matches. Germline V CDR1 and CDR2: MNHEY, SVGAGI. This CDR3 spans 14 amino acids. This CDR3 reads CASSYSRGVYEQYF. The CDR3 DNA reads as TGTGCCAGCAGTTACTCACGGGGGGTCTACGAGCAGTACTTC.

The chain combines TRBV5-1 with TRBJ2-7; 9 bases line up with TRBD2. The V and J ends lost 0 bases and 1 base, in that order; junction bases with no gene match: 17. CDR3 length: 20 amino acids. Germline V lookup: CDR1 SGHRS, CDR2 YFSETQ. CDR3 region: CASSLVTQGTSGGPSYEQYF. The CDR3 nucleotides are TGCGCCAGCAGCTTGGTAACCCAGGGAACGAGCGGGGGGCCGTCCTACGAGCAGTACTTC.

This clone was detected a few times. The chain employs TRBV7-3 and TRBJ2-2; tentative D call: TRBD1 (5 bases). This CDR3 comprises 16 residues. The ends were cut back, 5 bases at V and 2 bases at J, with 15 bases in the middle. The germline CDR1 and CDR2 sequences are SGHTA and FQGTGA. The CDR3 DNA reads TGTGCCAGCAGCCCTCAGGCAGGGATCAACACCGGGGAGCTGTTTTTT. It is translated as CASSPQAGINTGELFF.

On this clone itself: The same CDR3 is also encoded by other DNA sequences in this sample. This chain links TRBV7-9 with TRBJ2-5; TRBD2 aligns across 9 bases. Per germline, CDR1 SEHNR and CDR2 FQNEAQ (reference sequence). This CDR3 has 16 amino acids. The junction had 5 bases not matched to a gene; V was cut back by 1 base and J by 2 bases. CDR3 amino acids: CASSLGVAGVQETQYF. Written as DNA, the CDR3 is TGTGCCAGCAGCTTAGGGGTAGCGGGGGTTCAAGAGACCCAGTACTTC.

This rearrangement joins TRBV7-6 to TRBJ2-1; D may be TRBD2 (6 bases). Trimming shortened V by 1 base and J by 10 bases, and 14 bases separated the two germline ends. The CDR3 has 14 amino acids. Germline CDR1 SGHVS, CDR2 FNYEAQ. The CDR3 spells CASSLGVTSREQFF. The CDR3 region has the DNA TGTGCCAGCAGCTTAGGGGTGACTAGTAGGGAGCAGTTCTTC.

This chain uses TRBV5-4 with TRBJ2-3, with TRBD1 as a possible D gene (6 bases). The V gene's germline CDR1 is SGHNT and CDR2 YYREEE (reference sequence). This CDR3 spans 17 amino acids. V was cut by 4 bases and J by 1 base, with 19 bases left in between. Here the CDR3 reads CASSPTPGQSGTDTQYF. DNA for the CDR3: TGTGCCAGCAGCCCGACCCCCGGACAGAGCGGCACAGATACGCAGTATTTT.

The rearrangement joins TRBV25-1 to TRBJ2-7, with TRBD1 identical over 7 bases. CDR3 length: 13 residues. J was trimmed by 5 bases and V by 4 bases; bases with no gene match: 5. Germline V gene sequence: CDR1 MGHDK, CDR2 SYGVNS. The CDR3 protein is CASSVDRDDEQYF. CDR3 sequence (DNA): TGTGCCAGCAGTGTAGACAGGGACGACGAGCAGTACTTC.

V and J are TRBV7-2 and TRBJ2-5; 9 nucleotides line up with TRBD2. Gene TRBJ2-7 matches the end of the DNA better, so the J call may be wrong. This CDR3 is 15 amino acids long. Germline-derived CDR1 and CDR2 are SGHTA and FQGNSA. CDR3 coding DNA: TGTGCCAGCAGCTTAGTGCGGGAGGGGTCCTACGAGCAGTACTTC. Residues: CASSLVREGSYEQYF.

J is TRBJ1-3 and V is TRBV9; 9 bases align to TRBD1. The ends lost 3 bases at V and 2 bases at J; junction bases unmatched: 3. From germline, CDR1 is SGDLS and CDR2 YYNGEE. CDR3 size: 15 residues. CDR3 sequence reads: CASSAGTGPGNTIYF. The CDR3 DNA sequence: TGTGCCAGCAGCGCCGGGACAGGGCCTGGAAACACCATATATTTT.

This clone was recorded a few times. The chain employs TRBV30 and TRBJ2-3, with TRBD2 identical over 10 bases. The CDR3 has 17 residues. Per the germline V gene, CDR1 is GTSNPN and CDR2 is SVGIG (reference sequence). J lost 3 bases, V lost 5 bases, and 14 bases had no gene match. The CDR3 protein is CAWAFPGLAPGTDTQYF. In DNA, the CDR3 is TGTGCCTGGGCATTCCCGGGACTAGCGCCCGGTACAGATACGCAGTATTTT.

J is TRBJ1-2 and V is TRBV28; the D is unclear. The CDR3 is 15 amino acids. Germline V gene lookup returns CDR1 MDHEN and CDR2 SYDVKM. V dropped 2 bases and J dropped 0 bases, with 10 bases sitting between them. CDR3: CASSLTLTPNYGYTF. The CDR3 region has the DNA TGTGCCAGCAGTTTAACATTAACCCCTAACTATGGCTACACCTTC.

The chain links TRBV28 to TRBJ1-5, with 7 nucleotides matching TRBD1. CDR1 MDHEN and CDR2 SYDVKM come from the germline V gene. The CDR3 length is 17 residues. Trimming at V came to 4 bases and at J to 0 bases, leaving 9 bases not matched to a gene. The CDR3 region has the DNA TGTGCCAGCAGTTCGGGCCACAGGGGTTATAGCAATCAGCCCCAGCATTTT. Translation: CASSSGHRGYSNQPQHF.

The chain combines TRBV30 with TRBJ2-3; a possible D gene is TRBD1 (6 bases). V shed 2 bases and J shed 4 bases, with 19 bases lying between them. The CDR3 loop spans 16 amino acids. The germline gives CDR1 GTSNPN, CDR2 SVGIG (reference sequence). CDR3 region: CAWSFLTGPRSDTQYF. CDR3 DNA sequence: TGTGCCTGGAGTTTCCTGACAGGCCCTCGGTCAGATACGCAGTATTTT.

This clone was recorded a few times. The chain recombines TRBV7-9 with TRBJ1-3; 8 nucleotides agree with TRBD1. The germline gives CDR1 SEHNR, CDR2 FQNEAQ (reference sequence). After removal of 5 bases from V and 7 bases from J, the junction contained 10 bases not matched to a gene. The length of the CDR3 is 15 residues. The CDR3 spells CASSAGDRIGNTIYF. In nucleotides, the CDR3 is TGTGCCAGCAGCGCGGGGGACAGGATAGGGAACACCATATATTTT.

The rearrangement uses TRBV19 and TRBJ2-3; the D gene is possibly TRBD1 (6 bases). Per germline, CDR1 LNHDA and CDR2 SQIVND (reference sequence). Trimming left V 3 bases short and J 6 bases short, with 13 bases between. This CDR3 is 14 amino acids long. DNA of the CDR3: TGTGCCAGTAGTATTGGGGGCGCCAGGGATACGCAGTATTTT. Translation gives CASSIGGARDTQYF.

The chain has TRBV4-1 and TRBJ1-2; 10 nucleotides agree with TRBD1. V shed 4 bases and J 5 bases; nucleotides not matched to a gene: 10. Germline CDR1 is MGHRA and CDR2 is YSYEKL. The CDR3 contains 16 residues. CDR3: CASSRDRGQVGYGYTF. The CDR3 nucleotides read TGCGCCAGCAGCCGGGACAGGGGCCAGGTTGGGTATGGCTACACCTTC.

The rearrangement links TRBV7-6 to TRBJ2-1; 8 nucleotides match TRBD2. Germline CDR1 SGHVS, CDR2 FNYEAQ. The V and J ends lost 5 bases and 10 bases, in that order; junction bases with no gene match: 10. The CDR3 length is 14 residues. CDR3 residues: CASSNGGGAREQFF. The CDR3 nucleotides are TGTGCCAGCAGCAACGGGGGGGGAGCCAGAGAGCAGTTCTTC.

The chain links TRBV5-1 to TRBJ1-4; a weak D match, TRBD1 (6 bases). V dropped 4 bases and J dropped 4 bases, with 11 bases sitting between them. CDR1 and CDR2 from the germline V gene are SGHRS and YFSETQ. CDR3 size: 14 residues. Here the CDR3 DNA reads TGCGCCAGCAGCCGGAACAGGGATAATGAAAAACTGTTTTTT. Protein sequence: CASSRNRDNEKLFF. Full variable domain (outside the CDR3, taken from reference TRBV5-1 and TRBJ1-4): KAGVTQTPRYLIKTRGQQVTLSCSPISGHRSVSWYQQTPGQGLQFLFEYFSETQRNKGNFPGRFSGRQFSNSRSEMNVSTLELGDSALYLCASSRNRDNEKLFFGSGTQLSVL.

This chain joins TRBV27 and TRBJ2-7; no clear D. The V end lost 3 bases, the J end lost 9 bases, and 15 bases lay between the germline ends. CDR1 is MNHEY, CDR2 SMNVEV, per germline (reference sequence). The CDR3 spans 13 residues. The CDR3 reads CASSLDRARLQYF. Written as DNA, the CDR3 is TGTGCCAGCAGTTTGGATCGAGCGAGATTGCAGTACTTC.

The chain recombines TRBV28 with TRBJ1-2, with D hard to call. Per the germline V gene, CDR1 is MDHEN and CDR2 is SYDVKM. V dropped 6 bases and J dropped 3 bases, with 17 bases sitting between them. This CDR3 has 15 residues. The CDR3 protein is CASSQKFGQYYGYTF. The CDR3 region has the DNA TGTGCCAGCAGCCAAAAATTTGGGCAGTACTATGGCTACACCTTC.

This clone came up a few times. The chain has TRBV6-1 and TRBJ2-3, with TRBD2 as a possible D gene (6 bases). Germline V CDR1 and CDR2: MNHNS, SASEGT. The V end lost 2 bases, the J end lost 2 bases, and 11 bases lay between the germline ends. CDR3 size: 15 residues. In nucleotides, the CDR3 is TGTGCCAGCAGTGAACGGCGGGGACTCACAGATACGCAGTATTTT. This gives the protein CASSERRGLTDTQYF.